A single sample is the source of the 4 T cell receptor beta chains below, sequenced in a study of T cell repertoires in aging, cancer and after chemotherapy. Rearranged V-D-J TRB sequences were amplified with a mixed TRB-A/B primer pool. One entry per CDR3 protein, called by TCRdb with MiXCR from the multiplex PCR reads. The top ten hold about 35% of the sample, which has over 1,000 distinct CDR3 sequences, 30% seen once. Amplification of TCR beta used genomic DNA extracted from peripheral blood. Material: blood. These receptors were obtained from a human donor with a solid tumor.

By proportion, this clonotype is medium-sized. The chain's CDR3 is CASSYSSEGGDTQYF. The CDR3 DNA reads TGTGCCAGCAGTTACTCGTCAGAAGGGGGGGATACGCAGTATTTT. The rearrangement joins TRBV6-6 to TRBJ2-3; D possibly uses TRBD1 or TRBD2 (6 bases each). Trimming pared 0 bases from V and 6 bases from J, leaving 13 bases between. Germline values: CDR1 MNHNY, CDR2 SVGAGI (reference sequence). The CDR3 sequence is 15 residues long.

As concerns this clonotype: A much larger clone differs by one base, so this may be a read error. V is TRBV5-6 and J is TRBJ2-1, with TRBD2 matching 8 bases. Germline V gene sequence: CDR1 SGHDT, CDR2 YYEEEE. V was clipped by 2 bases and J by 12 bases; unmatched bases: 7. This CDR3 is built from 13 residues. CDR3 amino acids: CASSFLAGGGQFF. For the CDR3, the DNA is TGTGCCAGCAGCTTTCTAGCGGGTGGTGGGCAGTTCTTC. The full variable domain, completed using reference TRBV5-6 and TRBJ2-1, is DAGVTQSPTHLIKTRGQQVTLRCSPKSGHDTVSWYQQALGQGPQFIFQYYEEEERQRGNFPDRFSGHQFPNYSSELNVNALLLGDSALYLCASSFLAGGGQFFGPGTRLTVL.

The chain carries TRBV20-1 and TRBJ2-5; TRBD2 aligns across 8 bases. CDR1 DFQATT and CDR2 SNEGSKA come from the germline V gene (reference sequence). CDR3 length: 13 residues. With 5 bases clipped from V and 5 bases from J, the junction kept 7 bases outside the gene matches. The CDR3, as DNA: TGCAGTGCTTGGCCCGGGGGGGAGGAGACCCAGTACTTC. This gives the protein CSAWPGGEETQYF.

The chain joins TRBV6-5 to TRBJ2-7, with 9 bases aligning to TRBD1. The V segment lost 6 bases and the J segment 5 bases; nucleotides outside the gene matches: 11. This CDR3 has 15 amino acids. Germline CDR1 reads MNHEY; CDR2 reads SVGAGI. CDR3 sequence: CASSGGTGFSNEQYF. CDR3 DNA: TGTGCCAGCAGCGGCGGGACAGGGTTTAGCAACGAGCAGTACTTC.